The sequence of this T cell receptor (beta chain) was determined in a study of lymphopenia after photon versus proton radiotherapy. TCRdb's table, derived via immunoSEQ multiplex PCR, lists solely in-frame clones and lacks some. The sample has some 170,000 clones; 75% to 90% are singletons. Germline V gene sequence: CDR1 SNHLY, CDR2 FYNNEI. The CDR3 runs 12 residues. V was trimmed by 9 bases and J by 1 base, leaving 9 bases between them. A note on this clone: The antigen remains unidentified.

Study findings and constraints: After lymphocyte nadir, photon-treated repertoires showed oligoclonal expansion, especially CD8+ Temra. Larger post-nadir TCR diversity loss correlated inversely with survival in deceased patients.

The chain uses TRBV2 and TRBJ2-5, with D possibly called TRBD1 or TRBD2 (5 bases each). This TCR derives from a man aged 45-65 years with gastric cancer. This specimen consisted of peripheral blood, obtained from a patient treated with photon-based radiotherapy. The CDR3 here is CARGPVQETQYF. CDR3 DNA: TGTGCCAGGGGACCCGTCCAAGAGACCCAGTACTTC.